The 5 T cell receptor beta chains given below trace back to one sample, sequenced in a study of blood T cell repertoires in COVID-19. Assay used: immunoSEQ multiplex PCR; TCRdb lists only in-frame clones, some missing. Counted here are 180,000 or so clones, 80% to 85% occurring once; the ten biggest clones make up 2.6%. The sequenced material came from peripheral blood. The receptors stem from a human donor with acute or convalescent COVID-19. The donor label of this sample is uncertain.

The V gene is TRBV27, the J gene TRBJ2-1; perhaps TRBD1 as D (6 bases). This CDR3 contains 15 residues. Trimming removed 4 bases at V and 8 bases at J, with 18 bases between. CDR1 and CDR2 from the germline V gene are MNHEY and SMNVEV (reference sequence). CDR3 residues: CASSYRGLEGDEQFF. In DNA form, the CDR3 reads TGTGCCAGCAGTTACCGGGGCCTAGAGGGGGATGAGCAGTTCTTC.

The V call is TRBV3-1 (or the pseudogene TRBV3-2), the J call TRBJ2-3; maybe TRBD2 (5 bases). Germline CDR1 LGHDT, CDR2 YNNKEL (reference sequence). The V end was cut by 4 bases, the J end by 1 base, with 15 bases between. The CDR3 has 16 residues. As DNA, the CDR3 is TGTGCCAGCAGCCGCGGGCCGCTTTGGGGCACAGATACGCAGTATTTT. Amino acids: CASSRGPLWGTDTQYF.

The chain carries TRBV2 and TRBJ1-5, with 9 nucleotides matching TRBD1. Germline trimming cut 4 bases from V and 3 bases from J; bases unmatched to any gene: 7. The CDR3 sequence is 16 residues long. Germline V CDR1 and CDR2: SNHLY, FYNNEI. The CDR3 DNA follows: TGTGCCAGCAGTGGGGGGACAGGGTCAATCAATCAGCCCCAGCATTTT. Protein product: CASSGGTGSINQPQHF.

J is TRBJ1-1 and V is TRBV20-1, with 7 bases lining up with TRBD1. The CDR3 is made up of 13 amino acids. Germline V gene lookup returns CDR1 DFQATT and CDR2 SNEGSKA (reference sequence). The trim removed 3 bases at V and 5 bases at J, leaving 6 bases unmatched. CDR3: CSASNRGMTEAFF. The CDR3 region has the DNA TGCAGTGCTAGTAACAGGGGAATGACTGAAGCTTTCTTT.

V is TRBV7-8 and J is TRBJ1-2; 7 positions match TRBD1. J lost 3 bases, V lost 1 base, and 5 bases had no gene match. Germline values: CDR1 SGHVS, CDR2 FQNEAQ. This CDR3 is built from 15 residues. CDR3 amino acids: CASSLEGAVHYGYTF. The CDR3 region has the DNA TGTGCCAGCAGCTTAGAGGGGGCAGTTCACTATGGCTACACCTTC.